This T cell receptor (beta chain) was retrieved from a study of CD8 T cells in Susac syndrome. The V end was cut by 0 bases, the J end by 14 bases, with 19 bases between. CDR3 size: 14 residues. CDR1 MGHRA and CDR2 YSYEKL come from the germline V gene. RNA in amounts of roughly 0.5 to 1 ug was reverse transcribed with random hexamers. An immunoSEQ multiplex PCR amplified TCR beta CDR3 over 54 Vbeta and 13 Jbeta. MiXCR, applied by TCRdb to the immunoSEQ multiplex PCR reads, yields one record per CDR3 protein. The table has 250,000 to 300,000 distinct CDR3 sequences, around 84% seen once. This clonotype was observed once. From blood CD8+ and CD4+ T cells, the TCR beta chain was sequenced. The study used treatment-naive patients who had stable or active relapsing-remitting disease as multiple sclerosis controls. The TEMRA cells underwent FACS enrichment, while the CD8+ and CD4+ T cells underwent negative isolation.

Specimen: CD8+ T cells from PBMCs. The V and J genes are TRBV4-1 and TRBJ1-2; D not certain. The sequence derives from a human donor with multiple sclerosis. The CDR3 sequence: CASSQDRQGLESTF. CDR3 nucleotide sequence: TGCGCCAGCAGCCAAGATAGACAAGGGCTGGAATCAACCTTC.